The TCR beta chain under discussion was sequenced for a study of T-cell reconstitution after alpha-beta-depleted transplantation in children. This clonotype was counted ten times or more. The length of the CDR3 is 13 residues. Trimming pared 4 bases from V and 2 bases from J, leaving 11 bases between. CDR1 is SQVTM, CDR2 ANQGSEA, per germline. Preparation of the TCRbeta library was carried out with unique molecular identifiers. MiXCR, applied by TCRdb to the PCR reads, yields one record per CDR3 protein. The profile covers hundreds of thousands of distinct CDR3 sequences, with approximately 17% appearing a single time and about 1.1% taken by the ten largest.

This TCR was recovered from a human donor who donated a stem cell graft to a child with acute myeloid leukemia. This rearrangement joins TRBV29-1 to TRBJ2-5; the D gene could be TRBD1 or TRBD2 (6 bases each). The sequences come from PBMCs from the stem cell graft donor, collected from the stem cell graft. CDR3 loop: CSVGGAGQETQYF. The CDR3 region has the DNA TGCAGCGTTGGGGGGGCAGGACAAGAGACCCAGTACTTC.